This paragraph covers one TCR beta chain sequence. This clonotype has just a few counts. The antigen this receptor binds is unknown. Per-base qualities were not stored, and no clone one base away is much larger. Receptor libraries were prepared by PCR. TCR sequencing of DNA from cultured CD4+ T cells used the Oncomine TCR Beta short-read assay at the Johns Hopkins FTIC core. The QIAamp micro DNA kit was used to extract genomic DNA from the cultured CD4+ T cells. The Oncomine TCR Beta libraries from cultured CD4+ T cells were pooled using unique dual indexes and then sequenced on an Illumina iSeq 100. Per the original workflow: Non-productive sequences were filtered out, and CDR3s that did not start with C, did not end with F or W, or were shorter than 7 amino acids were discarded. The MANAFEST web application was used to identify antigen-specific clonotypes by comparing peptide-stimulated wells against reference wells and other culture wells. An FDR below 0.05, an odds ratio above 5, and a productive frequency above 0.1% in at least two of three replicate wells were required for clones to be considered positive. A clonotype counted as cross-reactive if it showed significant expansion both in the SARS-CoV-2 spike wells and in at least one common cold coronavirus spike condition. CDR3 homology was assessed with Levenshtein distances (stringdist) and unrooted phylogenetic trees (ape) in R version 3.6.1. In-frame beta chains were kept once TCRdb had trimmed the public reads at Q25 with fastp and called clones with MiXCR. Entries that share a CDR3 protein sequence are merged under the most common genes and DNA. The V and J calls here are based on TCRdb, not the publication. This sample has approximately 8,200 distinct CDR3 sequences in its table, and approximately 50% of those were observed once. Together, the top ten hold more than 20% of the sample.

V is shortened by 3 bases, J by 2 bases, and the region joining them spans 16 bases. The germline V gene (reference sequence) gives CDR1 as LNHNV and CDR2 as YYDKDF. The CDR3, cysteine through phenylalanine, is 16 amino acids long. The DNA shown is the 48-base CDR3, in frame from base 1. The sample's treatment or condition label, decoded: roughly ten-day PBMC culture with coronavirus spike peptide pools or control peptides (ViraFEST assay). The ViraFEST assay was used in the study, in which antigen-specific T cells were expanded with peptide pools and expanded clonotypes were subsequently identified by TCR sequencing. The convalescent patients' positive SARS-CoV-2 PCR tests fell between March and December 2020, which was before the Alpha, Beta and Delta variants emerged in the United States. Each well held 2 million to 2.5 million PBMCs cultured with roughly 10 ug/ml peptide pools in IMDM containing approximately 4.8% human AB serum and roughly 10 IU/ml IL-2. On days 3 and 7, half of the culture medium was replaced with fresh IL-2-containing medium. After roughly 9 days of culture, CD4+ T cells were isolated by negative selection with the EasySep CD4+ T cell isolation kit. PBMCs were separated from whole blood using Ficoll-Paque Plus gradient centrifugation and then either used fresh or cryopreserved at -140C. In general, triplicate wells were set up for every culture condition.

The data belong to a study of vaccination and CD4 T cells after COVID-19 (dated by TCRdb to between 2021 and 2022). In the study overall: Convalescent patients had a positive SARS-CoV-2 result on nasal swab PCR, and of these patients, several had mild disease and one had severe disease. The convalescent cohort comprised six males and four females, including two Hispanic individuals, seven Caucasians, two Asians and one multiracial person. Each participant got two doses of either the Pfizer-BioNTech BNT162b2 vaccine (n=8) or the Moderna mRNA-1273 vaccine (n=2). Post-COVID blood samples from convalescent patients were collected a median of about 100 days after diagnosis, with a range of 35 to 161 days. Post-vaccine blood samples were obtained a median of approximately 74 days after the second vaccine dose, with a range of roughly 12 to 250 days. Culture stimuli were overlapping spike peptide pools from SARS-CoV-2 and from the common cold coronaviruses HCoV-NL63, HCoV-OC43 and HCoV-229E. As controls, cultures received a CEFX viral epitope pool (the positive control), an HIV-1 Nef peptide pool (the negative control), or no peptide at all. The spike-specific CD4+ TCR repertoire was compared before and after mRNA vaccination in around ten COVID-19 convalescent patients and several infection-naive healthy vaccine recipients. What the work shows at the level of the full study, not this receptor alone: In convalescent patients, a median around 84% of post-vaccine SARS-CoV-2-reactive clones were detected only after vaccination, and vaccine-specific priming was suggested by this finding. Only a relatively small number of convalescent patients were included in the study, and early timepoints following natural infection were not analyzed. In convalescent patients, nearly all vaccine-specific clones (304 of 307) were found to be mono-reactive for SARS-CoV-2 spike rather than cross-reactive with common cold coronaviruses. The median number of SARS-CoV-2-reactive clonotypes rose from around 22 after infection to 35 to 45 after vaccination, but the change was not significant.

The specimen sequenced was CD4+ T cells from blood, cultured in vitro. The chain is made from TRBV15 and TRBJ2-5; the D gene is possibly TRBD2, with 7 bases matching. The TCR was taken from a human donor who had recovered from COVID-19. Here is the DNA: TGTGCCACCAGCAGGGGGGGGCAGGCCCTACAAGAGACCCAGTACTTC. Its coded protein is CATSRGGQALQETQYF.